This T cell receptor (beta chain) was sequenced during a study of metastatic and nonmetastatic thyroid tumors. Study at large: A comparison of repertoires was made across blood and tumor or nodule tissue from malignant and benign thyroid patients.

Thyroid surgery took place with no prior treatment in any patient. Via MiXCR, TCRdb re-called the PCR reads. The table includes over 40,000 clones, more than 20% detected once. The source of this sequence is a male donor with papillary thyroid cancer or a benign thyroid nodule (not recorded which). Some clones in this sample may be carry-over from other donors' samples. What was sequenced was blood.

CDR3 nucleotide sequence: TGTGCCAGCAGCTTAGGGGCGGTAGGGTACGAGCAGTACTTC. This gives the protein CASSLGAVGYEQYF. V gene TRBV7-2 combines with J gene TRBJ2-7; D unclear. V lost 1 base, J lost 4 bases, and 11 bases lay in between. The CDR3 runs to 14 residues. Germline loops: CDR1 SGHTA, CDR2 FQGNSA.